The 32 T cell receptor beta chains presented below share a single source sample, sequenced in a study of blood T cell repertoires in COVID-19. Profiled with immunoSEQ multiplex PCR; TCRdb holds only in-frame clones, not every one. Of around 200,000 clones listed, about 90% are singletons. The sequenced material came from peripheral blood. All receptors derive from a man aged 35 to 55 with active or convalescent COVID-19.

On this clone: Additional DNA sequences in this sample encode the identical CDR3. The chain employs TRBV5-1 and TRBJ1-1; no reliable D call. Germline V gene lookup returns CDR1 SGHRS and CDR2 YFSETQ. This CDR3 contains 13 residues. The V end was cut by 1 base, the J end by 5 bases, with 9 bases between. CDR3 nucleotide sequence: TGCGCCAGCAGCTTGAAGTTAGAAACTGAAGCTTTCTTT. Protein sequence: CASSLKLETEAFF.

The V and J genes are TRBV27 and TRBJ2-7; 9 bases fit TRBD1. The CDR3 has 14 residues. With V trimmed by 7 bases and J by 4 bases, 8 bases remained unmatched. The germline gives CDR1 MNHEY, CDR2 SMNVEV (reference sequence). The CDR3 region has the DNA TGTGCCAGCAACTCGGGACAGGGTGGGTACGAGCAGTACTTC. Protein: CASNSGQGGYEQYF.

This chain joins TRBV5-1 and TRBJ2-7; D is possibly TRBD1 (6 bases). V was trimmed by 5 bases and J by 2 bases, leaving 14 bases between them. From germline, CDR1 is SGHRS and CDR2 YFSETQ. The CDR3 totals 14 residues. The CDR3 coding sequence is TGCGCCAGCAGGACCCAGACAGGCACCTACGAGCAGTACTTC. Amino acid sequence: CASRTQTGTYEQYF.

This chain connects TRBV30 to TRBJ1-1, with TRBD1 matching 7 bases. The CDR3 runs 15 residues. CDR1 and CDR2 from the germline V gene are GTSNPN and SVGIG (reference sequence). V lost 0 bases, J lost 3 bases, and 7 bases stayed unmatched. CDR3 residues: CAWSVLGDSDTEAFF. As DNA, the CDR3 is TGTGCCTGGAGTGTACTTGGGGACAGTGACACTGAAGCTTTCTTT.

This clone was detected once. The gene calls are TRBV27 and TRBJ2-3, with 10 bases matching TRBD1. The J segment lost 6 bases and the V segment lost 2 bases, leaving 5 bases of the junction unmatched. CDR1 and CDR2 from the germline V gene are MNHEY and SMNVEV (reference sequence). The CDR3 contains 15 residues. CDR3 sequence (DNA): TGTGCCAGCAGTTTAGTGACAGGGGGCAAGGATACGCAGTATTTT. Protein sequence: CASSLVTGGKDTQYF.

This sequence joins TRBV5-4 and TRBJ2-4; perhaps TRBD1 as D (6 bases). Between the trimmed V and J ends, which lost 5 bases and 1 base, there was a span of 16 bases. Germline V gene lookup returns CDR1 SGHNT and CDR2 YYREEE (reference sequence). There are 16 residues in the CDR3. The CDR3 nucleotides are TGTGCCAGCAGTTCACAGGGAACGGGGGCCAAAAACATTCAGTACTTC. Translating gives CASSSQGTGAKNIQYF.

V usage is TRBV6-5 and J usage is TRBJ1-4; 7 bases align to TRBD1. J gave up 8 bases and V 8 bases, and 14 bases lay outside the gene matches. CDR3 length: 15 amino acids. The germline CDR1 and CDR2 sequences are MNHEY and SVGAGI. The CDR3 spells CASGRSETGREKLFF. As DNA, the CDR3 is TGTGCCAGCGGGAGGTCAGAGACAGGGCGGGAAAAACTGTTTTTT.

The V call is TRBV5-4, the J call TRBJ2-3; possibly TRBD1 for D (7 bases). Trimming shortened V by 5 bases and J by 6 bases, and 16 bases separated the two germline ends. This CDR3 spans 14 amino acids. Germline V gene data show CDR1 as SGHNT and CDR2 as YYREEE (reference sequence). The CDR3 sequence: CASSLQGGPDTQYF. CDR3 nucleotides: TGTGCCAGCAGTCTTCAGGGGGGCCCGGATACGCAGTATTTT.

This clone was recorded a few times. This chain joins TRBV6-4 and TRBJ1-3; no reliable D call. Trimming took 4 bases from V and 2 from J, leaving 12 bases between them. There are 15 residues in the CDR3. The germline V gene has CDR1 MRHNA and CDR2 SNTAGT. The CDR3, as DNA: TGTGCCAGCAGTGGAAGCGCCTCACCTGGAAACACCATATATTTT. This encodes CASSGSASPGNTIYF.

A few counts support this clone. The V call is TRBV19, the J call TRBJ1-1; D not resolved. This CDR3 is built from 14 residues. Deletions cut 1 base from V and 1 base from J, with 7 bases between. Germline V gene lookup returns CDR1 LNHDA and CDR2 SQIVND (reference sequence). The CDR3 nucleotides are TGTGCCAGTAGTATAGTCAACTCGAACACTGAAGCTTTCTTT. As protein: CASSIVNSNTEAFF.

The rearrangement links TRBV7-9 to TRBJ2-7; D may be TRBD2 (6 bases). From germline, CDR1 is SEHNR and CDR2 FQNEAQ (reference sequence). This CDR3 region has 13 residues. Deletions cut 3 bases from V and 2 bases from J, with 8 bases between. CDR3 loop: CASSLEGTYEQYF. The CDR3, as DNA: TGTGCCAGCAGCTTGGAGGGCACCTACGAGCAGTACTTC.

The CDR3 here is CASSGASPEAFF. The CDR3 DNA is TGTGCCAGCAGTGGGGCGTCGCCTGAAGCTTTCTTT. This rearrangement joins TRBV2 to TRBJ1-1; D gene ambiguous. This CDR3 has 12 amino acids. Germline CDR1 SNHLY, CDR2 FYNNEI. V shed 4 bases and J shed 6 bases, with 9 bases lying between them. The full variable domain, in which reference TRBV2 and TRBJ1-1 provide the parts outside the CDR3, is EPEVTQTPSHQVTQMGQEVILRCVPISNHLYFYWYRQILGQKVEFLVSFYNNEISEKSEIFDDQFSVERPDGSNFTLKIRSTKLEDSAMYFCASSGASPEAFFGQGTRLTVV.

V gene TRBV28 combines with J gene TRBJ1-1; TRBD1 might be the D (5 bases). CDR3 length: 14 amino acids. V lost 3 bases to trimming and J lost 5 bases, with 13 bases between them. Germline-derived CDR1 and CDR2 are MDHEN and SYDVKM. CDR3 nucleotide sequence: TGTGCCAGCAGTTTCGGGGGGGATTGGACTGAAGCTTTCTTT. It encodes CASSFGGDWTEAFF.

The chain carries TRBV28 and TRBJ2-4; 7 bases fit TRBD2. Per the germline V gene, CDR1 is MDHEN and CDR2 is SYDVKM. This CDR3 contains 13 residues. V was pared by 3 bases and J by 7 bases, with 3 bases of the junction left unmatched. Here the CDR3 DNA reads TGTGCCAGCAGTTTGGGAGGGAAGAACATTCAGTACTTC. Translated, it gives CASSLGGKNIQYF.

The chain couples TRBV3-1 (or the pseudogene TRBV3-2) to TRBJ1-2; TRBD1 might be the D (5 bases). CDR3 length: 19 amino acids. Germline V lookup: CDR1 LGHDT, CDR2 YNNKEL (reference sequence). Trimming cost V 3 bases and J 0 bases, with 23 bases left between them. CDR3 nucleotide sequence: TGTGCCAGCAGCCAGGGTTTTGGGGCAGTGATAAGTGCTAACTATGGCTACACCTTC. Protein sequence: CASSQGFGAVISANYGYTF.

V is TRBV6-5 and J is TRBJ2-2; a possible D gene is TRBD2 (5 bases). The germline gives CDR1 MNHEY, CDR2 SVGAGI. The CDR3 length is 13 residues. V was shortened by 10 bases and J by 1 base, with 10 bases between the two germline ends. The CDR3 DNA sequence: TGTGCCACCCTGGAGGTGAACACCGGGGAGCTGTTTTTT. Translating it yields CATLEVNTGELFF.

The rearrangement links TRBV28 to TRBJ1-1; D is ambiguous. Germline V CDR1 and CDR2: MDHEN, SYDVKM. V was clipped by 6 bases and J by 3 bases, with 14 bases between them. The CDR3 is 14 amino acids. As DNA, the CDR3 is TGTGCCAGCAGGGAGAGGGCAACCTACACTGAAGCTTTCTTT. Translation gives CASRERATYTEAFF.

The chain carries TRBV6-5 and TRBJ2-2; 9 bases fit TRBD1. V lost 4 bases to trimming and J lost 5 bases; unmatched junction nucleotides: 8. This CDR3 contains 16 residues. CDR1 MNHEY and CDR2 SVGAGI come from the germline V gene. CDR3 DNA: TGTGCCAGCAGTTCTTCCGGGACAGGGAGGACCGGGGAGCTGTTTTTT. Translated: CASSSSGTGRTGELFF.

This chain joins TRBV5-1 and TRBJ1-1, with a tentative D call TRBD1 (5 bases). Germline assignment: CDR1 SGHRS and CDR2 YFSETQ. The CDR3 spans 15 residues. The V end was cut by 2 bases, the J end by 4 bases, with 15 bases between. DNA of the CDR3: TGCGCCAGCAGCTTACTCGGGGGTCCTACCACTGAAGCTTTCTTT. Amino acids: CASSLLGGPTTEAFF.

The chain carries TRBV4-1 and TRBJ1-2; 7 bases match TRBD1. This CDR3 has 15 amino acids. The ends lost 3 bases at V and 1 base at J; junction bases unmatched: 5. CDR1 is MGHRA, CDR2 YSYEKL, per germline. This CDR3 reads CASSQSQGGNYGYTF. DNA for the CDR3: TGCGCCAGCAGCCAGTCGCAGGGGGGTAACTATGGCTACACCTTC.

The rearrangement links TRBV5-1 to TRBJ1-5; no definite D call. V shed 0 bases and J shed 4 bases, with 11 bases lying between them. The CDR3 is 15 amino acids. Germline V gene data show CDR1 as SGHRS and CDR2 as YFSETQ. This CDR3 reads CASSLDRELNQPQHF. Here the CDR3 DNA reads TGCGCCAGCAGCTTGGATAGGGAGTTGAATCAGCCCCAGCATTTT.

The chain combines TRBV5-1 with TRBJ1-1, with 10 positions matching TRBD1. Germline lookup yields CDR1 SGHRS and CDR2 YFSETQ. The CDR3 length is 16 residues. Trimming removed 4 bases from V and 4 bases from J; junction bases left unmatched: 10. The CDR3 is CASSLNWRQGATEAFF. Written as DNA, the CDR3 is TGCGCCAGCAGCCTTAACTGGAGACAGGGGGCCACTGAAGCTTTCTTT.

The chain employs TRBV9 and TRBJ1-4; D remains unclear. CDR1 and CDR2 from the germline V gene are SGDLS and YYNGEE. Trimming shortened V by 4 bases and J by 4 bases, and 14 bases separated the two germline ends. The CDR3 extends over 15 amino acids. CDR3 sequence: CASSLLEGGNEKLFF. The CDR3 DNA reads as TGTGCCAGCAGCCTCCTTGAGGGCGGTAATGAAAAACTGTTTTTT. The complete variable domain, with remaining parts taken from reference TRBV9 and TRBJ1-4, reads DSGVTQTPKHLITATGQRVTLRCSPRSGDLSVYWYQQSLDQGLQFLIQYYNGEERAKGNILERFSAQQFPDLHSELNLSSLELGDSALYFCASSLLEGGNEKLFFGSGTQLSVL.

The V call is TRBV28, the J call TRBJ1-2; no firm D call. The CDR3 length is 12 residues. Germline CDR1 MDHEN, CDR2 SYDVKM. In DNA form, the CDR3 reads TGTGCGGGCTTCGGCAGCTACTATGGCTACACCTTC. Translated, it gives CAGFGSYYGYTF.

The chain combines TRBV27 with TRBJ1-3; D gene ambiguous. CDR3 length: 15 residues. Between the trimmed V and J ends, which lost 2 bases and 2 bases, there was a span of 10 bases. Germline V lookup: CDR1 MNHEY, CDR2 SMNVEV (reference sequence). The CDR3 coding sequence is TGTGCCAGCAGTTTAACCGGGGTAGCTGGAAACACCATATATTTT. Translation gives CASSLTGVAGNTIYF.

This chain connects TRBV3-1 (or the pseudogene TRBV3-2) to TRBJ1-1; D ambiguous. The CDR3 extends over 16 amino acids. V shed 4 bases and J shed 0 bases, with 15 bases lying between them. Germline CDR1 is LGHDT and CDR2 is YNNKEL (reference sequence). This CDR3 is CASSRKLSTMNTEAFF. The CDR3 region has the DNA TGTGCCAGCAGCCGCAAACTTAGTACCATGAACACTGAAGCTTTCTTT.

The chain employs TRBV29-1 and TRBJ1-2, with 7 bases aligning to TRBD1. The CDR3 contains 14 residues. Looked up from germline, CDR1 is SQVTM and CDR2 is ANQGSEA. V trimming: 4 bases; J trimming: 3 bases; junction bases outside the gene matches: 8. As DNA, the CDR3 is TGCAGCGTTGTACTGACAGGGCCAGACTATGGCTACACCTTC. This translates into CSVVLTGPDYGYTF.

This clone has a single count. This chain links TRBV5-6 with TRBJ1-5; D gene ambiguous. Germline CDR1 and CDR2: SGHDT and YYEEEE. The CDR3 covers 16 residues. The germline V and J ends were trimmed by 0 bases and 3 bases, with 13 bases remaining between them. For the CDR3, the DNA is TGTGCCAGCAGCTTGGTTGGAGATAGTAACAATCAGCCCCAGCATTTT. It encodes CASSLVGDSNNQPQHF.

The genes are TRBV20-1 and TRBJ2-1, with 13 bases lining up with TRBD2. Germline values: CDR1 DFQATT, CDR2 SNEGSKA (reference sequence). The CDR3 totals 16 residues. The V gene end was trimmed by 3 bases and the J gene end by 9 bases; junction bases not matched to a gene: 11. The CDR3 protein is CSASAPGLAGLGEQFF. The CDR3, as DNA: TGCAGTGCTAGTGCCCCGGGACTAGCGGGATTGGGTGAGCAGTTCTTC.

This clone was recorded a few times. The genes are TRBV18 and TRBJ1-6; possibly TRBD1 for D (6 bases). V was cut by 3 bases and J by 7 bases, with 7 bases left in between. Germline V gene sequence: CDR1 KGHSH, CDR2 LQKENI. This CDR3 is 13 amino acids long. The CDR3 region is CASSPRGNSPLHF. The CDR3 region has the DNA TGTGCCAGCTCACCCAGGGGCAATTCACCCCTCCACTTT.

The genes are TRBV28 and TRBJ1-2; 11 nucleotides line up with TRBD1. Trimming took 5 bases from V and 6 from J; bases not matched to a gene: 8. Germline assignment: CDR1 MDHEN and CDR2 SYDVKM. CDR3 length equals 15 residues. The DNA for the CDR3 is TGTGCCAGCAGTACCGGGACAGGGGGTTTCCATGGCTACACCTTC. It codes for CASSTGTGGFHGYTF.

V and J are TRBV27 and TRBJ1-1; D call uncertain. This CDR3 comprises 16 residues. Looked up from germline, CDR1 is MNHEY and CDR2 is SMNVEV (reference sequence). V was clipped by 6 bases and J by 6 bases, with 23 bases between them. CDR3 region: CASSHQARERSPEAFF. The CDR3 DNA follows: TGTGCCAGCAGCCACCAGGCACGGGAAAGATCCCCTGAAGCTTTCTTT.